What follows are 18 T cell receptor beta chains derived from one specimen sequenced in a study of B cell selection in AIRE deficiency. Sorted regulatory T cells were CD4-positive, CD25-high and CD127-low or negative. Libraries were prepared by immunoSEQ multiplex PCR; TCRdb keeps only in-frame clonotypes and omits some of them. The sample holds 20,000 to 30,000 clones, approximately 92% seen once. What was sequenced was CD4+CD25+ Tregs sorted from PBMCs. Source of these receptors: a human donor in good health.

V usage is TRBV5-6 and J usage is TRBJ1-2, with 9 bases fitting TRBD1. Germline values: CDR1 SGHDT, CDR2 YYEEEE. V gave up 2 bases and J gave up 13 bases; unmatched junction bases: 6. The CDR3 contains 12 residues. This CDR3 is CASSLRTGVFTF. DNA for the CDR3: TGTGCCAGCAGCTTAAGGACAGGGGTTTTCACCTTC.

The chain joins TRBV21-1 to TRBJ2-5; TRBD1 is the table's D call and was not checked against the DNA. TRBV21-1 is a documented pseudogene. This CDR3 region has 15 residues. The CDR3 is CASLPWATPQETQYF. CDR3 sequence (DNA): TGTGCCAGCCTCCCGTGGGCTACTCCACAAGAGACCCAGTACTTC.

The J gene is TRBJ1-2, the V gene TRBV27, with TRBD1 matching 7 bases. CDR1 is MNHEY, CDR2 SMNVEV, per germline (reference sequence). The CDR3 is 12 amino acids. J was trimmed by 4 bases and V by 5 bases; bases with no gene match: 1. The CDR3 reads CASSDRVYGYTF. CDR3 DNA sequence: TGTGCCAGCAGTGACAGGGTCTATGGCTACACCTTC.

V and J are TRBV19 and TRBJ1-2, with 9 bases fitting TRBD1. The germline gives CDR1 LNHDA, CDR2 SQIVND (reference sequence). J was trimmed by 5 bases and V by 8 bases; bases with no gene match: 3. The CDR3 length is 12 residues. The DNA of the CDR3 is TGTGCCAGTGTCGGGACAGGGTATGGCTACACCTTC. This translates into CASVGTGYGYTF.

The rearrangement uses TRBV6-1 and TRBJ2-7; no firm D call. The CDR3 is 11 amino acids. Trimming shortened V by 7 bases and J by 6 bases, and 10 bases separated the two germline ends. Germline V gene data show CDR1 as MNHNS and CDR2 as SASEGT. As DNA, the CDR3 is TGTGCCAGCACGCCGGGTGGCGAGCAGTACTTC. It is translated as CASTPGGEQYF.

V gene TRBV9 combines with J gene TRBJ1-6, with D possibly TRBD1 on 6 matching bases. The V gene's germline CDR1 is SGDLS and CDR2 YYNGEE. The CDR3 has 16 amino acids. V was cut by 0 bases and J by 9 bases, with 16 bases left in between. CDR3: CASSVGLRQAGSPLHF. CDR3 nucleotide sequence: TGTGCCAGCAGCGTAGGGCTTAGACAGGCCGGTTCACCCCTCCACTTT.

DNA of the CDR3: TGTGCCAGCAGCCTCAGGGTTTCCGGGGAGCTGTTTTTT. Protein sequence: CASSLRVSGELFF. The chain combines TRBV7-2 with TRBJ2-2; D perhaps matches TRBD1 (5 bases). Germline V CDR1 and CDR2: SGHTA, FQGNSA. V shed 5 bases and J shed 6 bases, with 10 bases lying between them. The CDR3 is made up of 13 amino acids.

By share, this clone ranks as medium-sized. The chain couples TRBV19 to TRBJ1-5; TRBD1 is a possible D gene (6 bases). V was shortened by 5 bases and J by 6 bases, with 20 bases between the two germline ends. The CDR3 covers 16 residues. Germline CDR1 and CDR2: LNHDA and SQIVND (reference sequence). This CDR3 is CASSHRVGGWGQPQHF. Here the CDR3 DNA reads TGTGCCAGTAGTCACCGCGTAGGGGGTTGGGGTCAGCCCCAGCATTTT.

This sequence joins TRBV4-3 and TRBJ2-5; 9 bases are shared with TRBD1. V shed 3 bases and J 6 bases; nucleotides not matched to a gene: 2. Germline V gene data show CDR1 as LGHNA and CDR2 as YSLEER. The CDR3 length is 13 residues. CDR3 protein: CASSQGTGKTQYF. CDR3 DNA sequence: TGCGCCAGCAGCCAGGGGACAGGGAAGACCCAGTACTTC.

The chain has TRBV6-5 and TRBJ1-3; no definite D call. Germline assignment: CDR1 MNHEY and CDR2 SVGAGI. The CDR3 extends over 15 amino acids. V was clipped by 0 bases and J by 0 bases, with 6 bases between them. CDR3 in DNA: TGTGCCAGCAGTTACTCGGAAGACTCTGGAAACACCATATATTTT. This gives the protein CASSYSEDSGNTIYF.

This chain uses TRBV11-2 with TRBJ1-4; 8 nucleotides align to TRBD1. The CDR3 is 16 amino acids. Germline loops: CDR1 SGHAT, CDR2 FQNNGV. J lost 1 base, V lost 5 bases, and 6 bases had no gene match. The CDR3 DNA sequence: TGTGCCAGCAGCCTAAACAGGGGGGTAACTAATGAAAAACTGTTTTTT. Amino acids: CASSLNRGVTNEKLFF.

This chain joins TRBV7-2 and TRBJ2-7; TRBD2 matches at 9 bases. The CDR3 consists of 15 residues. The trim removed 4 bases at V and 2 bases at J, leaving 6 bases unmatched. CDR1 and CDR2 from the germline V gene are SGHTA and FQGNSA. CDR3 sequence (DNA): TGTGCCAGCAGCTACCTTAGCGGGGGCCCCTACGAGCAGTACTTC. It codes for CASSYLSGGPYEQYF.

This clone appeared once. V usage is TRBV19 and J usage is TRBJ1-2; D not resolved. Germline-derived CDR1 and CDR2 are LNHDA and SQIVND (reference sequence). The CDR3 loop spans 17 amino acids. V lost 2 bases to trimming and J lost 2 bases, with 18 bases between them. The CDR3 here is CASSIPPNSTRNYGYTF. CDR3 sequence (DNA): TGTGCCAGTAGTATACCCCCCAACTCCACTCGGAACTATGGCTACACCTTC. The whole variable domain, filled in from reference TRBV19 and TRBJ1-2, reads DGGITQSPKYLFRKEGQNVTLSCEQNLNHDAMYWYRQDPGQGLRLIYYSQIVNDFQKGDIAEGYSVSREKKESFPLTVTSAQKNPTAFYLCASSIPPNSTRNYGYTFGSGTRLTVV.

V and J are TRBV30 and TRBJ2-1; 11 nucleotides match TRBD2. In germline, CDR1 is GTSNPN, CDR2 SVGIG (reference sequence). Trimming at V came to 0 bases and at J to 6 bases, leaving 4 bases not matched to a gene. This CDR3 has 15 amino acids. The CDR3 protein is CAWSVLAGARNEQFF. As DNA, the CDR3 is TGTGCCTGGAGTGTACTAGCGGGGGCTCGCAATGAGCAGTTCTTC. Using reference TRBV30 and TRBJ2-1 for the parts outside the CDR3, the full variable domain is SQTIHQWPATLVQPVGSPLSLECTVEGTSNPNLYWYRQAAGRGLQLLFYSVGIGQISSEVPQNLSASRPQDRQFILSSKKLLLSDSGFYLCAWSVLAGARNEQFFGPGTRLTVL.

The chain combines TRBV6-4 with TRBJ2-1; 8 bases line up with TRBD2. CDR1 is MRHNA, CDR2 SNTAGT, per germline. The CDR3 loop spans 15 amino acids. V shed 2 bases and J 5 bases; nucleotides not matched to a gene: 5. The CDR3 nucleotides are TGTGCCAGCAGTGACGGGGGACTAGGAAACAATGAGCAGTTCTTC. Translated, it gives CASSDGGLGNNEQFF.

The V gene is TRBV30, the J gene TRBJ1-6; D remains unclear. Trimming took 4 bases from V and 8 from J, leaving 12 bases between them. Looked up from germline, CDR1 is GTSNPN and CDR2 is SVGIG (reference sequence). This CDR3 is 13 amino acids long. CDR3 bases: TGTGCCTGGATGAGACGGATAGATTCACCCCTCCACTTT. Translating gives CAWMRRIDSPLHF.

The CDR3: CATSENPSGNTIYF. The CDR3 DNA reads TGTGCCACCTCAGAAAACCCCTCTGGAAACACCATATATTTT. The chain employs TRBV6-1 and TRBJ1-3; D gene uncertain. Trimming pared 10 bases from V and 0 bases from J, leaving 13 bases between. The CDR3 has 14 amino acids. CDR1 and CDR2 from the germline V gene are MNHNS and SASEGT.

The chain joins TRBV19 to TRBJ1-2; D is unresolved. The CDR3 sequence is 13 residues long. V lost 3 bases and J 5 bases, leaving 10 bases between the germline ends. CDR1 LNHDA and CDR2 SQIVND come from the germline V gene (reference sequence). The CDR3 DNA is TGTGCCAGTAGTATGTTGACTGTATATGGCTACACCTTC. Its protein is CASSMLTVYGYTF.